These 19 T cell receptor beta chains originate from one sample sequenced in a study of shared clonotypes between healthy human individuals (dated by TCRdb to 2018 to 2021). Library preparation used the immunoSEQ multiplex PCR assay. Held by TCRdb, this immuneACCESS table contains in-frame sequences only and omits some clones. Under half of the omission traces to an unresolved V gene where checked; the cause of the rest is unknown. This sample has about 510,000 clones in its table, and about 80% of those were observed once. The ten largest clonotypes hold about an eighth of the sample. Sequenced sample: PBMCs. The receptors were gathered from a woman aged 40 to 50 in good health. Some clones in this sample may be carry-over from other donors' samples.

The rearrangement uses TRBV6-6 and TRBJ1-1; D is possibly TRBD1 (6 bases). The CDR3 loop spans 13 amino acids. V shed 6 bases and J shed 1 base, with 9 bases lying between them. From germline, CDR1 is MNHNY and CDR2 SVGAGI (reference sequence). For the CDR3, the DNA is TGTGCCAGCAGGCCGGGACAGAACACTGAAGCTTTCTTT. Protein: CASRPGQNTEAFF.

This CDR3 reads CASSPPASLSEQYF. The DNA of the CDR3 is TGTGCCAGCTCACCACCTGCGTCCCTGAGCGAGCAGTACTTC. The chain couples TRBV18 to TRBJ2-7; D gene ambiguous. V was shortened by 0 bases and J by 6 bases, with 12 bases between the two germline ends. Germline V lookup: CDR1 KGHSH, CDR2 LQKENI. The CDR3 contains 14 residues.

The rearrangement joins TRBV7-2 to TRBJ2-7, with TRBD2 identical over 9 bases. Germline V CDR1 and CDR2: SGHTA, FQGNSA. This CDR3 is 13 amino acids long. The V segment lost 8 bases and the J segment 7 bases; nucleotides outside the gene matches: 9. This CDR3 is CASQPGLAGEQYF. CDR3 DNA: TGTGCCAGCCAGCCGGGACTAGCTGGTGAGCAGTACTTC.

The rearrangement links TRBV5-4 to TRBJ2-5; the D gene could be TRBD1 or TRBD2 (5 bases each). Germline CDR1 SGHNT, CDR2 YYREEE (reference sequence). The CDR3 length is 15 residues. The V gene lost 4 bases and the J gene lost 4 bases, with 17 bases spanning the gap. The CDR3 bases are TGTGCCAGCAGCACCCAAGCCCGGGACGGAGAGACCCAGTACTTC. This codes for CASSTQARDGETQYF.

The CDR3 DNA is TGTGCCAGCAGCCAAACATTTGGACTTAGCTCCTACGAGCAGTACTTC. This encodes CASSQTFGLSSYEQYF. The chain combines TRBV2 with TRBJ2-7, with a weak D call TRBD2 (5 bases). The V end was cut by 6 bases, the J end by 0 bases, with 18 bases between. Germline loops: CDR1 SNHLY, CDR2 FYNNEI. The CDR3 consists of 16 residues.

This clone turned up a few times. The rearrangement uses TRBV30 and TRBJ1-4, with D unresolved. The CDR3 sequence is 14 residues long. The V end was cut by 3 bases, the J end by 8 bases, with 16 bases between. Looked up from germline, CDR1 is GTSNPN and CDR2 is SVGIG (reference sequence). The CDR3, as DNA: TGTGCCTGGAGCGTGACATCCCGAAGGGAAAAACTGTTTTTT. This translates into CAWSVTSRREKLFF. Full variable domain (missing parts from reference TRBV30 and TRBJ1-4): SQTIHQWPATLVQPVGSPLSLECTVEGTSNPNLYWYRQAAGRGLQLLFYSVGIGQISSEVPQNLSASRPQDRQFILSSKKLLLSDSGFYLCAWSVTSRREKLFFGSGTQLSVL.

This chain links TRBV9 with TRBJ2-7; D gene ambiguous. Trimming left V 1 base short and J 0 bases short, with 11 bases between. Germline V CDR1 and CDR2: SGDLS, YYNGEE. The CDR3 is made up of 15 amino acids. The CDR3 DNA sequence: TGTGCCAGCAGCGTAATGGCAGGCAACTCCTACGAGCAGTACTTC. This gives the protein CASSVMAGNSYEQYF. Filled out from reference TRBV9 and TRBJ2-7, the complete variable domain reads DSGVTQTPKHLITATGQRVTLRCSPRSGDLSVYWYQQSLDQGLQFLIQYYNGEERAKGNILERFSAQQFPDLHSELNLSSLELGDSALYFCASSVMAGNSYEQYFGPGTRLTVT.

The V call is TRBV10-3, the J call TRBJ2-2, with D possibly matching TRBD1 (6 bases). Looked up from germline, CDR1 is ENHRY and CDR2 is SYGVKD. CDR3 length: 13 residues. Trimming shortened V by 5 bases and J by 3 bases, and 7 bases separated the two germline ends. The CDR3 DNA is TGTGCCATCAGTAACAGGGACACCGGGGAGCTGTTTTTT. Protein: CAISNRDTGELFF.

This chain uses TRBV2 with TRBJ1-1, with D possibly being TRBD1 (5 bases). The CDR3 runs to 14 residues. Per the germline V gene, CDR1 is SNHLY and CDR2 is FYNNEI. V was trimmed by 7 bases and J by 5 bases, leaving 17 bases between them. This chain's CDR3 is CASTRGAGGTEAFF. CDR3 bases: TGTGCCAGCACCAGAGGGGCAGGAGGAACTGAAGCTTTCTTT. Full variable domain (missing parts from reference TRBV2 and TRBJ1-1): EPEVTQTPSHQVTQMGQEVILRCVPISNHLYFYWYRQILGQKVEFLVSFYNNEISEKSEIFDDQFSVERPDGSNFTLKIRSTKLEDSAMYFCASTRGAGGTEAFFGQGTRLTVV.

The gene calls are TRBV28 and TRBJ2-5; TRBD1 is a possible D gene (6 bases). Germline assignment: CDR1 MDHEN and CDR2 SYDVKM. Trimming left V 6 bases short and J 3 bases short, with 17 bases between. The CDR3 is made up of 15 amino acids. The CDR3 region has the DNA TGTGCCAGCAGCCCACCGATCAGGGGAGAAGAGACCCAGTACTTC. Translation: CASSPPIRGEETQYF. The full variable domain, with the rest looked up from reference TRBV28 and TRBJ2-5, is DVKVTQSSRYLVKRTGEKVFLECVQDMDHENMFWYRQDPGLGLRLIYFSYDVKMKEKGDIPEGYSVSREKKERFSLILESASTNQTSMYLCASSPPIRGEETQYFGPGTRLLVL.

In nucleotides, the CDR3 is TGTGCCAGTACCTCCCTGGGACTAGCGGAGGTGAACACCGGGGAGCTGTTTTTT. It encodes CASTSLGLAEVNTGELFF. The chain employs TRBV19 and TRBJ2-2; 11 nucleotides agree with TRBD2. With 7 bases clipped from V and 1 base from J, the junction kept 11 bases outside the gene matches. Germline assignment: CDR1 LNHDA and CDR2 SQIVND (reference sequence). CDR3 length equals 18 residues.

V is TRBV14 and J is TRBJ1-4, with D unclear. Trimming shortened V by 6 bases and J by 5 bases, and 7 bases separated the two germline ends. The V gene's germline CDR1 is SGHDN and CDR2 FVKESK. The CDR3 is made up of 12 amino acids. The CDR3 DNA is TGTGCCAGCAGTAGGCTAAATGAAAAACTGTTTTTT. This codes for CASSRLNEKLFF.

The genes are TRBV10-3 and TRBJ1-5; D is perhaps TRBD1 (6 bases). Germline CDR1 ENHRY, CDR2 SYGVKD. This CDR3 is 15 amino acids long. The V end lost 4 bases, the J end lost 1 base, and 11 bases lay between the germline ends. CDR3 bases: TGTGCCATCAGTGGGGACACAACGAGCAATCAGCCCCAGCATTTT. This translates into CAISGDTTSNQPQHF.

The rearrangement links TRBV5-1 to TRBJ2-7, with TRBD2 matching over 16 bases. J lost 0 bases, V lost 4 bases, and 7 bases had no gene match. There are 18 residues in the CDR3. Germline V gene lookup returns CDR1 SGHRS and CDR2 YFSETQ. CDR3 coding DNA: TGCGCCAGCAGCGCCGGGACTAGCGGGAGGGGGTACTCCTACGAGCAGTACTTC. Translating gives CASSAGTSGRGYSYEQYF.

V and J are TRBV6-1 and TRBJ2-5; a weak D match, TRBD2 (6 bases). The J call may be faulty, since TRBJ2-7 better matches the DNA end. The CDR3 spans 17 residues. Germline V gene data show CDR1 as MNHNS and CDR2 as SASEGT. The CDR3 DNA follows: TGTGCCAGCAGTGAAGCGTTTTGGGGGGTGACGTCCTACGAGCAGTACTTC. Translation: CASSEAFWGVTSYEQYF.

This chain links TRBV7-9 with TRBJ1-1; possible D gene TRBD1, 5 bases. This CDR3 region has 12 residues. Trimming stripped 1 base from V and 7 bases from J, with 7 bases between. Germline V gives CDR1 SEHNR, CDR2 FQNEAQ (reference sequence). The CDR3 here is CASSLGDGEAFF. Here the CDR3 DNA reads TGTGCCAGCAGCTTAGGGGACGGTGAAGCTTTCTTT. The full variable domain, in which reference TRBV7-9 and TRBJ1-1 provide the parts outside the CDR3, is DTGVSQNPRHKITKRGQNVTFRCDPISEHNRLYWYRQTLGQGPEFLTYFQNEAQLEKSRLLSDRFSAERPKGSFSTLEIQRTEQGDSAMYLCASSLGDGEAFFGQGTRLTVV.

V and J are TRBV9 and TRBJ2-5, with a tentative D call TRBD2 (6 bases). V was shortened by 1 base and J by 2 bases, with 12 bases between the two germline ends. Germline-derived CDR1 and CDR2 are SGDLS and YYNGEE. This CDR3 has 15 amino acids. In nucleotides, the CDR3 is TGTGCCAGCAGCGTAAGAATGGGGGGACAAGAGACCCAGTACTTC. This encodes CASSVRMGGQETQYF. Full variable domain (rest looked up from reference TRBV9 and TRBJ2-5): DSGVTQTPKHLITATGQRVTLRCSPRSGDLSVYWYQQSLDQGLQFLIQYYNGEERAKGNILERFSAQQFPDLHSELNLSSLELGDSALYFCASSVRMGGQETQYFGPGTRLLVL.

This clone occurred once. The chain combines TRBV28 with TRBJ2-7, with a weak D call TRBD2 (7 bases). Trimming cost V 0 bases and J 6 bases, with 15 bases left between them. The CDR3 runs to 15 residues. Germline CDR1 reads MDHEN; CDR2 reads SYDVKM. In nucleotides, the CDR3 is TGTGCCAGCAGTTTATGGGGAGGGGGGAAACGCGAGCAGTACTTC. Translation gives CASSLWGGGKREQYF.

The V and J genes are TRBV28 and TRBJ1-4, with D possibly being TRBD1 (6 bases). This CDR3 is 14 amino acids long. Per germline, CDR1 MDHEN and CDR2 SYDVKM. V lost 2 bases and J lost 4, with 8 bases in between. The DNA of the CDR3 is TGTGCCAGCAGTTTAGAACAGGGTAATGAAAAACTGTTTTTT. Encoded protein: CASSLEQGNEKLFF.